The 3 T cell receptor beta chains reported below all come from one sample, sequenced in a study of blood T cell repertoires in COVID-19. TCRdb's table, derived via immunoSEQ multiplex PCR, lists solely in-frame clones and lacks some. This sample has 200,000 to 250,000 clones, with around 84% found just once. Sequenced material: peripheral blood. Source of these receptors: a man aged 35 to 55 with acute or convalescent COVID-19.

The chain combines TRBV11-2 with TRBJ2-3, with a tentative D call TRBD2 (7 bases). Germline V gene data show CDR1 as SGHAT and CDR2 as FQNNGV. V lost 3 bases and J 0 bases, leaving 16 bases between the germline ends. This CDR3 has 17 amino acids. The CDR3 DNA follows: TGTGCCAGCAGCTTGAGGGGGGGCGGGATAAGCACAGATACGCAGTATTTT. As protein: CASSLRGGGISTDTQYF.

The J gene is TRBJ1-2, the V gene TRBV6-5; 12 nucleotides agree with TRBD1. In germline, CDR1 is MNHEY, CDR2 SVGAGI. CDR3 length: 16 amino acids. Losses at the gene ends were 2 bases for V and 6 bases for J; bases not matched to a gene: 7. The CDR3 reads CASSYGGTGGVHGYTF. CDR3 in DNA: TGTGCCAGCAGTTACGGGGGGACAGGGGGCGTGCATGGCTACACCTTC.

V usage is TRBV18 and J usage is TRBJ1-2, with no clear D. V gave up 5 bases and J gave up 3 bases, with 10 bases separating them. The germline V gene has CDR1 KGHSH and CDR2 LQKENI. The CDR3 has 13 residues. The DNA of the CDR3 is TGTGCCAGCTCAGAGGGTATGCACTATGGCTACACCTTC. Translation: CASSEGMHYGYTF.